These 8 T cell receptor beta chains were sequenced from one sample in a study of T-cell reconstitution after alpha-beta-depleted transplantation in children. Unique molecular identifiers tagged the TCRbeta library. TCRdb recomputed calls from the PCR reads with MiXCR, one row per CDR3 protein. The sample lists fewer than 120,000 distinct CDR3 sequences, approximately 10% occurring once. The source was PBMCs from the stem cell graft donor, collected from the stem cell graft. The source is a human donor who donated a stem cell graft to a child with acute lymphoblastic leukemia.

This clonotype was found many times. This chain uses TRBV2 with TRBJ2-5; D remains unclear. The germline CDR1 and CDR2 sequences are SNHLY and FYNNEI. V gave up 7 bases and J gave up 1 base, with 4 bases separating them. The CDR3 totals 11 residues. This CDR3 is CASTVQETQYF. CDR3 bases: TGTGCCAGCACGGTCCAAGAGACCCAGTACTTC. Full variable domain (remainder filled in from reference TRBV2 and TRBJ2-5): EPEVTQTPSHQVTQMGQEVILRCVPISNHLYFYWYRQILGQKVEFLVSFYNNEISEKSEIFDDQFSVERPDGSNFTLKIRSTKLEDSAMYFCASTVQETQYFGPGTRLLVL.

The chain is built from TRBV12-3 or TRBV12-4 and TRBJ2-2; 9 nucleotides agree with TRBD2. Trimming took 6 bases from V and 3 from J; bases not matched to a gene: 5. This CDR3 contains 15 residues. The CDR3 protein is CASRQREAYTGELFF. The CDR3 DNA reads TGTGCCAGCAGACAGCGGGAGGCCTACACCGGGGAGCTGTTTTTT.

This clonotype was seen many times. The chain uses TRBV5-1 and TRBJ2-7, with 7 bases lining up with TRBD1. The CDR3 spans 17 residues. The V gene's germline CDR1 is SGHRS and CDR2 YFSETQ. V lost 5 bases to trimming and J lost 4 bases; unmatched junction nucleotides: 18. The CDR3 DNA follows: TGCGCCAGCAGTACCGACGAACAGGGGAAAAGATTGTACGAGCAGTACTTC. It encodes CASSTDEQGKRLYEQYF.

Ten or more counts support this clonotype. The chain joins TRBV20-1 to TRBJ2-3; 13 bases match TRBD2. V was clipped by 5 bases and J by 4 bases; unmatched bases: 6. The CDR3 has 15 amino acids. Germline assignment: CDR1 DFQATT and CDR2 SNEGSKA (reference sequence). CDR3: CSASGLAGLADTQYF. The CDR3 nucleotides are TGCAGTGCTTCGGGACTAGCGGGGTTGGCAGATACGCAGTATTTT.

The sample holds many counts of this clonotype. The CDR3 spells CASSQTGGQRYEQYF. The DNA for the CDR3 is TGTGCCAGCAGCCAGACAGGGGGCCAACGCTACGAGCAGTACTTC. This chain uses TRBV7-9 with TRBJ2-7; 10 positions agree with TRBD1. After removal of 5 bases from V and 3 bases from J, the junction contained 7 bases not matched to a gene. The CDR3 runs to 15 residues. The germline gives CDR1 SEHNR, CDR2 FQNEAQ (reference sequence).

This clonotype was found many times. The rearrangement joins TRBV4-3 to TRBJ2-7; 12 bases align to TRBD2. V lost 4 bases to trimming and J lost 4 bases; unmatched junction nucleotides: 8. The CDR3 covers 16 residues. Germline V CDR1 and CDR2: LGHNA, YSLEER. The CDR3 here is CASSPYASGGVYEQYF. The DNA of the CDR3 is TGCGCCAGCAGCCCCTACGCTAGCGGGGGGGTTTACGAGCAGTACTTC.

Many counts were recorded for this clonotype. The chain links TRBV6-5 to TRBJ1-2, with D uncertain. Germline CDR1 reads MNHEY; CDR2 reads SVGAGI. V shed 4 bases and J shed 4 bases, with 13 bases lying between them. The CDR3 length is 14 residues. In nucleotides, the CDR3 is TGTGCCAGCAGTTTTGGCCGAACGGGCTATGGCTACACCTTC. This sequence encodes CASSFGRTGYGYTF.

This clonotype was seen at least ten times. The V and J genes are TRBV5-1 and TRBJ1-4; no definite D call. This CDR3 comprises 14 residues. With 0 bases removed from V and 3 bases from J, the gap between germline ends came to 6 bases. CDR1 and CDR2 from the germline V gene are SGHRS and YFSETQ. The DNA for the CDR3 is TGCGCCAGCAGCTTGGGAATTTCTAATGAAAAACTGTTTTTT. Translating it yields CASSLGISNEKLFF.